These 5 T cell receptor beta chains originate from one sample sequenced in a study of blood T cells in healthy people across ages. A sample-barcoded 5' primer and a J-beta primer mix were used in a second PCR of about 7 to 12 cycles. TCRdb independently ran MiXCR on the 5' RACE reads; one entry per CDR3 protein. This table has 1.5 million to 2 million distinct CDR3 sequences, just under 50% appearing once. Sequenced input: blood. These receptors all stem from a woman aged 40 to 50 in good health.

The chain carries TRBV6-1 and TRBJ1-6, with D possibly being TRBD1 (6 bases). The CDR3 has 17 residues. CDR1 and CDR2 from the germline V gene are MNHNS and SASEGT. Trimming pared 7 bases from V and 4 bases from J, leaving 20 bases between. CDR3 DNA sequence: TGTGCCAGCACTAGGGGGACGGAGGCTGCTTATAATTCACCCCTCCACTTT. It codes for CASTRGTEAAYNSPLHF.

The chain is built from TRBV3-1 and TRBJ2-1, with 7 bases identical to TRBD1. CDR1 is LGHDT and CDR2 is YNNKEL in the germline V gene (reference sequence). The CDR3 covers 17 residues. Trimming at V came to 2 bases and at J to 1 base, leaving 8 bases not matched to a gene. The CDR3 protein is CASSQRTGDNSYNEQFF. The CDR3 DNA follows: TGTGCCAGCAGCCAAAGGACAGGCGATAATTCCTACAATGAGCAGTTCTTC.

V usage is TRBV20-1 and J usage is TRBJ1-4; D uncertain. Germline-derived CDR1 and CDR2 are DFQATT and SNEGSKA (reference sequence). The germline V and J ends were trimmed by 0 bases and 8 bases, with 7 bases remaining between them. CDR3 size: 12 residues. The CDR3 DNA is TGCAGTGCTAGAGATGACGCCGAAAAACTGTTTTTT. It codes for CSARDDAEKLFF.

The J gene is TRBJ2-7, the V gene TRBV29-1; 10 bases align to TRBD1. The V segment lost 0 bases and the J segment 3 bases; nucleotides outside the gene matches: 2. The CDR3 is 14 residues long. Looked up from germline, CDR1 is SQVTM and CDR2 is ANQGSEA. The CDR3 nucleotides read TGCAGCGTTGAAGATGGACAGGGGGTCTACGAGCAGTACTTC. Residues: CSVEDGQGVYEQYF.

The chain couples TRBV7-2 to TRBJ2-3; TRBD2 matches at 9 bases. The CDR3 consists of 16 residues. The V segment lost 1 base and the J segment 4 bases; nucleotides outside the gene matches: 6. The germline V gene has CDR1 SGHTA and CDR2 FQGNSA. The CDR3 region is CASSLEASGVSDTQYF. CDR3 DNA: TGTGCCAGCAGCTTAGAGGCTAGCGGGGTGTCAGATACGCAGTATTTT.